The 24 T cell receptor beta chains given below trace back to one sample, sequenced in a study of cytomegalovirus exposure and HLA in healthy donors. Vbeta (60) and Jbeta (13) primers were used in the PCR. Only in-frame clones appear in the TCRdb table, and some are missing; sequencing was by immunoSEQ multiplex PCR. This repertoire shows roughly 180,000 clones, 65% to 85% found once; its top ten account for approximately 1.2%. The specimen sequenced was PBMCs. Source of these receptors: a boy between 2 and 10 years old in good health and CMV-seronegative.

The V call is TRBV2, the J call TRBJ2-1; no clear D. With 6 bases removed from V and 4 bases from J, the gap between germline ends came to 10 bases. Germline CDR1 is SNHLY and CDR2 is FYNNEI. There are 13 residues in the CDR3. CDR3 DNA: TGTGCCAGCAGGGCTTTTATATACAATGAGCAGTTCTTC. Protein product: CASRAFIYNEQFF.

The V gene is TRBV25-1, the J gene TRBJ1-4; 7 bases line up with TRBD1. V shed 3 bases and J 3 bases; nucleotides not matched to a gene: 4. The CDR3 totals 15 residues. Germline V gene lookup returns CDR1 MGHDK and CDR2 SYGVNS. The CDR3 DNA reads TGTGCCAGCAGTGAGACAGGGTTTTCTAATGAAAAACTGTTTTTT. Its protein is CASSETGFSNEKLFF.

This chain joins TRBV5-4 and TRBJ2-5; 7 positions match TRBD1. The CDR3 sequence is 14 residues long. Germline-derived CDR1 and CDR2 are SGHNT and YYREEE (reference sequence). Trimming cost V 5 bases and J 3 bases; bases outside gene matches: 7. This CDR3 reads CASSSQTGKETQYF. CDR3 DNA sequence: TGTGCCAGCAGTTCACAGACAGGGAAAGAGACCCAGTACTTC.

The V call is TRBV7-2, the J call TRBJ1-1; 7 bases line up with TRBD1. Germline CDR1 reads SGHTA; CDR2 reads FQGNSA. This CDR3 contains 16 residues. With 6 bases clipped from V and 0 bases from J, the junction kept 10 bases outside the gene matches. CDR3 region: CASRVTGTAMNTEAFF. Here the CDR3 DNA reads TGTGCCAGCAGGGTTACCGGGACAGCTATGAACACTGAAGCTTTCTTT.

CDR3 amino acids: CASSPVGGVLFPNEQFF. The CDR3 nucleotides read TGTGCCAGCAGCCCCGTCGGGGGAGTTTTATTTCCCAATGAGCAGTTCTTC. The chain joins TRBV7-9 to TRBJ2-1; perhaps TRBD2 as D (6 bases). The V gene's germline CDR1 is SEHNR and CDR2 FQNEAQ (reference sequence). Deletions cut 5 bases from V and 6 bases from J, with 23 bases between. The CDR3 spans 17 residues. The full variable domain, completed using reference TRBV7-9 and TRBJ2-1, is DTGVSQNPRHKITKRGQNVTFRCDPISEHNRLYWYRQTLGQGPEFLTYFQNEAQLEKSRLLSDRFSAERPKGSFSTLEIQRTEQGDSAMYLCASSPVGGVLFPNEQFFGPGTRLTVL.

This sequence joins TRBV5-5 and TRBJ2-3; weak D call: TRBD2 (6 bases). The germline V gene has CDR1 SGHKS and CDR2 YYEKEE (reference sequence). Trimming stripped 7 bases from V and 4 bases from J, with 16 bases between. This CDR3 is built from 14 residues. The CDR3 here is CASHTAGIADTQYF. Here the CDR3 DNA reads TGTGCCAGCCACACTGCGGGGATTGCAGATACGCAGTATTTT.

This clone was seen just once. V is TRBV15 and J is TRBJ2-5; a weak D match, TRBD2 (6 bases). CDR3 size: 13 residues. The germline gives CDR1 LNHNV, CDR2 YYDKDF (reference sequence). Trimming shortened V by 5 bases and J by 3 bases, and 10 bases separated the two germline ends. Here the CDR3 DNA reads TGTGCCACCAGCCGGGACTTAGAAGAGACCCAGTACTTC. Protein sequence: CATSRDLEETQYF.

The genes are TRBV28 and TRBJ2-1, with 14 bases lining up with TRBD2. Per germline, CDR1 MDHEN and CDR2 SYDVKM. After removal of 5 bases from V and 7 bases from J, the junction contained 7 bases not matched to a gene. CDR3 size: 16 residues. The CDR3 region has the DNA TGTGCCAGCAGTCAGTGGACTAGCGGGGGGCAAAATGAGCAGTTCTTC. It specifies CASSQWTSGGQNEQFF.

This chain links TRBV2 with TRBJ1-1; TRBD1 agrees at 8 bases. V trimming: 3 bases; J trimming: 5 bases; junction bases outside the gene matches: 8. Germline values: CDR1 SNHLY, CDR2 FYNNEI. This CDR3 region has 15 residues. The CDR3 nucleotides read TGTGCCAGCAGTGATACAGGGGGGATGGGAACTGAAGCTTTCTTT. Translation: CASSDTGGMGTEAFF.

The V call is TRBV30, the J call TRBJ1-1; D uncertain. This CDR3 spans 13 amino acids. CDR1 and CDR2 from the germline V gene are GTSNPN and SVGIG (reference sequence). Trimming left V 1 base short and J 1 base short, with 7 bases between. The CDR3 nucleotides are TGTGCCTGGAGTGGGCGGAAGAACACTGAAGCTTTCTTT. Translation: CAWSGRKNTEAFF.

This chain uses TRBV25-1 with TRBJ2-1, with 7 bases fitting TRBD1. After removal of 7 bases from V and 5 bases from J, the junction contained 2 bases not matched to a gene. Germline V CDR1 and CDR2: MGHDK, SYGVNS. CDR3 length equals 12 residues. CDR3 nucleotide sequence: TGTGCCAGCAAGGGACAGAACAATGAGCAGTTCTTC. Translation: CASKGQNNEQFF.

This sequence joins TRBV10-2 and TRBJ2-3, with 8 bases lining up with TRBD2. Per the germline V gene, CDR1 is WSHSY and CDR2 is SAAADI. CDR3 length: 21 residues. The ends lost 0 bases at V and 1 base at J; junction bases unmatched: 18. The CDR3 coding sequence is TGCGCCAGCAGTGAGTCAAGGAGCCCCTTTGCGGTGCGGGAGGGCACAGATACGCAGTATTTT. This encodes CASSESRSPFAVREGTDTQYF.

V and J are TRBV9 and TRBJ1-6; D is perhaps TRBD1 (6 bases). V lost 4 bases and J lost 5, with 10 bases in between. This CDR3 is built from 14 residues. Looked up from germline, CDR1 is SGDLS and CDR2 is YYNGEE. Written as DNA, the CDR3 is TGTGCCAGCAGCCCGGGACAACATAATTCACCCCTCCACTTT. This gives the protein CASSPGQHNSPLHF.

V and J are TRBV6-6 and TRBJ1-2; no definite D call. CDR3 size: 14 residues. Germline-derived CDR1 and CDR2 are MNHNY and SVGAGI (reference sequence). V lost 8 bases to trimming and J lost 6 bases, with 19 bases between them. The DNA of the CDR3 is TGTGCCAGCTCCCTGGTAGGCCAGGAAGATGGCTACACCTTC. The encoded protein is CASSLVGQEDGYTF.

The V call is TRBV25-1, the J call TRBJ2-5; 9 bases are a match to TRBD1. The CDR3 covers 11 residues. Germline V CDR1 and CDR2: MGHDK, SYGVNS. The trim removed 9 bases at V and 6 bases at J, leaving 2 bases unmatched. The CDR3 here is CASGQGKTQYF. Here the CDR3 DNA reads TGTGCCAGTGGACAGGGGAAGACCCAGTACTTC.

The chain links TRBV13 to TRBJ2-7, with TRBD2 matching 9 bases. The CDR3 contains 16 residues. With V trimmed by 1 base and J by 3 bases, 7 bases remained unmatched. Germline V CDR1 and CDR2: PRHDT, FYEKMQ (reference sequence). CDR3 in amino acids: CASSLDPGTSIYEQYF. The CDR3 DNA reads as TGTGCCAGCAGCTTAGACCCCGGGACTAGCATCTACGAGCAGTACTTC. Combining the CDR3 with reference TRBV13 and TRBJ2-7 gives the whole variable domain AAGVIQSPRHLIKEKRETATLKCYPIPRHDTVYWYQQGPGQDPQFLISFYEKMQSDKGSIPDRFSAQQFSDYHSELNMSSLELGDSALYFCASSLDPGTSIYEQYFGPGTRLTVT.

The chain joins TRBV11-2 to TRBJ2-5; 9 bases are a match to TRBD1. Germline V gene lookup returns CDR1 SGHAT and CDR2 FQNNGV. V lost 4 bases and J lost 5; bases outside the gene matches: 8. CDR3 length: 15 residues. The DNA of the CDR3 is TGTGCCAGCAGCTCGGAACAGGGGGCTTGGGAGACCCAGTACTTC. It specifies CASSSEQGAWETQYF.

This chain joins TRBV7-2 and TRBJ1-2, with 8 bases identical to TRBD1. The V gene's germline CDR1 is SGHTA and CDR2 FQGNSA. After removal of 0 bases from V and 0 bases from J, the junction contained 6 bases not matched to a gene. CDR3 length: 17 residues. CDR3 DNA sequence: TGTGCCAGCAGCTTAGCTGCAGGGGGCTACCCTAACTATGGCTACACCTTC. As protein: CASSLAAGGYPNYGYTF.

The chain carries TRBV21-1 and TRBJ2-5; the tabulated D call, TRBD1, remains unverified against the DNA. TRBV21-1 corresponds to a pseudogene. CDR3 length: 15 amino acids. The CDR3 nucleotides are TGTGCCAGCAGCAAACCCCCAGGGGGCAGGGAGACCCAGTACTTC. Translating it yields CASSKPPGGRETQYF.

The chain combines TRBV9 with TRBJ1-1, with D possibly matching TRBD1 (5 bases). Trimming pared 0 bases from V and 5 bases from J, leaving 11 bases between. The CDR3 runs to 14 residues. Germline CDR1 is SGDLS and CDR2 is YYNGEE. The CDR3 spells CASSVDPGGTEAFF. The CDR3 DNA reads TGTGCCAGCAGCGTAGATCCCGGGGGTACTGAAGCTTTCTTT.

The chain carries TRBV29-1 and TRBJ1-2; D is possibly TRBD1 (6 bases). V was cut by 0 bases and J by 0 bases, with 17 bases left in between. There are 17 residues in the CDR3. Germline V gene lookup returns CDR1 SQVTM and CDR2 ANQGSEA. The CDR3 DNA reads TGCAGCGTTGAAGATCACCCGACAGGAAGAACTAACTATGGCTACACCTTC. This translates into CSVEDHPTGRTNYGYTF.

The CDR3 spells CASSQQGSGANVLTF. The CDR3 bases are TGTGCCAGCAGCCAACAGGGCTCTGGGGCCAACGTCCTGACTTTC. The chain employs TRBV7-9 and TRBJ2-6; D might be TRBD1 (6 bases). Per germline, CDR1 SEHNR and CDR2 FQNEAQ (reference sequence). The CDR3 totals 15 residues. Trimming took 5 bases from V and 0 from J, leaving 8 bases between them.

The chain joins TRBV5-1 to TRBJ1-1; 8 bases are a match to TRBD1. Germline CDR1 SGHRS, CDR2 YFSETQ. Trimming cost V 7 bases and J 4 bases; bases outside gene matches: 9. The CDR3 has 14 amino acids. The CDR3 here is CASGQGAGGTEAFF. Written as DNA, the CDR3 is TGCGCCAGCGGTCAGGGGGCTGGGGGCACTGAAGCTTTCTTT.

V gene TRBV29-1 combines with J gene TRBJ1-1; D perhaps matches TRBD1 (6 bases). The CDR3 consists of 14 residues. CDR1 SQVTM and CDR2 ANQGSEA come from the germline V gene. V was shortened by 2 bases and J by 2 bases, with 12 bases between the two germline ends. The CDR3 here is CSVEWDKFNTEAFF. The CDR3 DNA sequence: TGCAGCGTTGAATGGGACAAATTTAACACTGAAGCTTTCTTT.